Following are 32 T cell receptor beta chains from one sample sequenced in a study of T-cell reconstitution after alpha-beta-depleted transplantation in children. A library of TCRbeta sequences, prepared with unique molecular identifiers, was generated. TCRdb recomputed calls from the PCR reads with MiXCR, one row per CDR3 protein. The sample holds some 600,000 distinct CDR3 sequences, approximately 12% seen once. Material: PBMCs, mostly from graft donor cells, obtained 360 days after TCRalphabeta/CD19-depleted stem cell transplant. These receptors all stem from a male patient between 5 and 17 years old who had a stem cell transplant for acute myeloid leukemia, so the T cells may come from the graft donor.

This clonotype was counted at least ten times. The DNA of the CDR3 is TGCGCCAGCAGCTACACGGCTAGTCGGGGCTACAATGAGCAGTTCTTC. Translating gives CASSYTASRGYNEQFF. The rearrangement joins TRBV5-1 to TRBJ2-1; TRBD2 is a possible D gene (5 bases). The germline gives CDR1 SGHRS, CDR2 YFSETQ. Trimming took 3 bases from V and 3 from J, leaving 16 bases between them. The CDR3 covers 16 residues.

This clonotype was detected only a few times. The chain links TRBV27 to TRBJ1-1, with D uncertain. Germline V gives CDR1 MNHEY, CDR2 SMNVEV (reference sequence). V dropped 4 bases and J dropped 3 bases, with 9 bases sitting between them. The CDR3 is 13 residues long. The CDR3 nucleotides are TGTGCCAGCAGTTCGCTGTGGGACACTGAAGCTTTCTTT. Protein product: CASSSLWDTEAFF.

J is TRBJ2-2 and V is TRBV5-1; D remains unclear. Looked up from germline, CDR1 is SGHRS and CDR2 is YFSETQ. Between the trimmed V and J ends, which lost 6 bases and 0 bases, there was a span of 9 bases. CDR3 length: 14 residues. CDR3: CASTTGSNTGELFF. CDR3 nucleotides: TGCGCCAGCACGACGGGCTCGAACACCGGGGAGCTGTTTTTT.

The CDR3 spells CASSLTRMGDTQYF. The DNA for the CDR3 is TGTGCCAGCAGCTTGACTAGAATGGGTGATACGCAGTATTTT. The chain joins TRBV7-2 to TRBJ2-3, with D possibly being TRBD2 (6 bases). The CDR3 contains 14 residues. V was pared by 3 bases and J by 6 bases, with 13 bases between. CDR1 and CDR2 (germline): SGHTA, FQGNSA. The variable domain in full, with the rest retrieved from reference TRBV7-2 and TRBJ2-3, is GAGVSQSPSNKVTEKGKDVELRCDPISGHTALYWYRQSLGQGLEFLIYFQGNSAPDKSGLPSDRFSAERTGGSVSTLTIQRTQQEDSAVYLCASSLTRMGDTQYFGPGTRLTVL.

This clonotype was observed a handful of times. The chain recombines TRBV10-3 with TRBJ1-5; D is unresolved. V lost 0 bases and J 1 base, leaving 7 bases between the germline ends. CDR1 and CDR2 from the germline V gene are ENHRY and SYGVKD. CDR3 length: 15 residues. CDR3 DNA sequence: TGTGCCATCAGTGAGTCTGAAGGGAGCAATCAGCCCCAGCATTTT. This encodes CAISESEGSNQPQHF.

This clonotype was seen a few times. The genes are TRBV27 and TRBJ2-6, with TRBD2 matching over 11 bases. Losses at the gene ends were 6 bases for V and 2 bases for J; bases not matched to a gene: 0. The germline gives CDR1 MNHEY, CDR2 SMNVEV (reference sequence). The CDR3 runs 15 residues. CDR3 sequence reads: CASRLAGAGANVLTF. CDR3 DNA sequence: TGTGCCAGCAGACTAGCGGGAGCTGGGGCCAACGTCCTGACTTTC.

This chain uses TRBV4-2 with TRBJ2-7; no clear D. The CDR3 covers 13 residues. Per germline, CDR1 LGHNA and CDR2 YNFKEQ. V lost 8 bases, J lost 2 bases, and 13 bases lay in between. CDR3 protein: CASRPRKPYEQYF. The CDR3 DNA reads TGTGCCAGCCGCCCAAGAAAGCCCTACGAGCAGTACTTC.

The V gene is TRBV5-1, the J gene TRBJ2-7, with 7 bases aligning to TRBD2. This CDR3 has 15 amino acids. Germline loops: CDR1 SGHRS, CDR2 YFSETQ. V lost 0 bases and J lost 1; bases outside the gene matches: 4. The CDR3 loop reads CASSLARGSSYEQYF. In nucleotides, the CDR3 is TGCGCCAGCAGCTTGGCTCGCGGGAGTTCCTACGAGCAGTACTTC. Filled out from reference TRBV5-1 and TRBJ2-7, the complete variable domain reads KAGVTQTPRYLIKTRGQQVTLSCSPISGHRSVSWYQQTPGQGLQFLFEYFSETQRNKGNFPGRFSGRQFSNSRSEMNVSTLELGDSALYLCASSLARGSSYEQYFGPGTRLTVT.

This clonotype has a handful of counts. The chain is built from TRBV4-3 and TRBJ1-2, with unresolved D. Deletions cut 4 bases from V and 2 bases from J, with 8 bases between. CDR3 length equals 13 residues. Germline assignment: CDR1 LGHNA and CDR2 YSLEER. The DNA of the CDR3 is TGCGCCAGCAGCCTGGTGGGGAACTATGGCTACACCTTC. Translating gives CASSLVGNYGYTF.

J is TRBJ1-1 and V is TRBV12-3 or TRBV12-4, with 8 positions matching TRBD1. The V segment lost 5 bases and the J segment 0 bases; nucleotides outside the gene matches: 11. CDR3 length equals 17 residues. CDR3 sequence: CASSVDRAGGVNTEAFF. Written as DNA, the CDR3 is TGTGCCAGCAGTGTGGACAGGGCAGGAGGCGTGAACACTGAAGCTTTCTTT.

This clonotype turned up a few times. The V and J genes are TRBV30 and TRBJ1-5; D is ambiguous. The germline V gene has CDR1 GTSNPN and CDR2 SVGIG (reference sequence). CDR3 length: 13 amino acids. Trimming took off 0 bases at V and 5 bases at J, with 8 bases between the two ends. The CDR3 DNA sequence: TGTGCCTGGAGTGTATGGGAAGATCAGCCCCAGCATTTT. The encoded protein is CAWSVWEDQPQHF.

In this sample, this clonotype turned up a few times. The chain links TRBV6-6 to TRBJ2-1, with D possibly TRBD2 on 5 matching bases. Germline-derived CDR1 and CDR2 are MNHNY and SVGAGI (reference sequence). The CDR3 extends over 12 amino acids. V was cut by 6 bases and J by 7 bases, with 10 bases left in between. CDR3 coding DNA: TGTGCCAGCAGCTCACGGACTAATGAGCAGTTCTTC. This codes for CASSSRTNEQFF.

This clonotype was detected many times. V is TRBV5-1 and J is TRBJ2-7; D is perhaps TRBD2 (6 bases). The germline CDR1 and CDR2 sequences are SGHRS and YFSETQ. Trimming shortened V by 5 bases and J by 5 bases, and 17 bases separated the two germline ends. The CDR3 has 14 residues. The CDR3 protein is CASRPLGGVNEQYF. As DNA, the CDR3 is TGCGCCAGCAGACCCTTGGGGGGAGTAAACGAGCAGTACTTC.

This clonotype showed up many times. The J gene is TRBJ1-6, the V gene TRBV29-1; D unresolved. Germline loops: CDR1 SQVTM, CDR2 ANQGSEA. V was trimmed by 8 bases and J by 2 bases, leaving 16 bases between them. This CDR3 is 15 amino acids long. The CDR3 DNA reads as TGCAGCCCGACATGGATTTGGACCTATAATTCACCCCTCCACTTT. Its translation is CSPTWIWTYNSPLHF.

This clonotype was seen a handful of times. V gene TRBV20-1 combines with J gene TRBJ2-7; weak D call: TRBD2 (6 bases). CDR1 and CDR2 (germline): DFQATT, SNEGSKA (reference sequence). This CDR3 comprises 15 residues. V dropped 2 bases and J dropped 0 bases, with 14 bases sitting between them. The CDR3 protein is CSARPASALSYEQYF. CDR3 bases: TGCAGTGCTAGACCTGCTAGCGCGCTCTCCTACGAGCAGTACTTC.

This chain uses TRBV11-3 with TRBJ2-5; D not certain. Trimming removed 8 bases at V and 0 bases at J, with 4 bases between. Germline CDR1 and CDR2: SGHNT and YENEEA. This CDR3 region has 11 residues. The CDR3 DNA sequence: TGTGCCAGCGGCCACCAAGAGACCCAGTACTTC. Translated: CASGHQETQYF. Drawing the rest from reference TRBV11-3 and TRBJ2-5, the complete variable domain is EAGVVQSPRYKIIEKKQPVAFWCNPISGHNTLYWYLQNLGQGPELLIRYENEEAVDDSQLPKDRFSAERLKGVDSTLKIQPAELGDSAVYLCASGHQETQYFGPGTRLLVL.

The chain couples TRBV7-6 to TRBJ2-6; D gene uncertain. V shed 3 bases and J shed 0 bases, with 21 bases lying between them. CDR3 length equals 20 residues. The V gene's germline CDR1 is SGHVS and CDR2 FNYEAQ. The CDR3 sequence: CASSFGAWVHWGSGANVLTF. CDR3 bases: TGTGCCAGCAGCTTCGGAGCGTGGGTCCACTGGGGCTCTGGGGCCAACGTCCTGACTTTC.

The chain employs TRBV6-5 and TRBJ2-5; D may match TRBD1 or TRBD2 (5 bases each). V was pared by 5 bases and J by 5 bases, with 15 bases between. CDR3 size: 14 residues. Germline CDR1 and CDR2: MNHEY and SVGAGI. The CDR3 loop reads CASSLEGLGETQYF. For the CDR3, the DNA is TGTGCCAGCAGTCTCGAGGGGTTGGGGGAGACCCAGTACTTC.

There are many counts of this clonotype. The rearrangement uses TRBV7-9 and TRBJ2-7; tentatively, D is TRBD1 (5 bases). Looked up from germline, CDR1 is SEHNR and CDR2 is FQNEAQ (reference sequence). Trimming took off 5 bases at V and 6 bases at J, with 8 bases between the two ends. There are 11 residues in the CDR3. This chain's CDR3 is CASSPQGEQYF. Here the CDR3 DNA reads TGTGCCAGCAGCCCCCAGGGCGAGCAGTACTTC.

This clonotype turned up a few times. The chain is built from TRBV30 and TRBJ2-2, with no clear D. The length of the CDR3 is 11 residues. V lost 4 bases to trimming and J lost 6 bases, with 6 bases between them. Germline V lookup: CDR1 GTSNPN, CDR2 SVGIG (reference sequence). The CDR3 loop is CAWKEPGELFF. CDR3 DNA sequence: TGTGCCTGGAAGGAGCCCGGGGAGCTGTTTTTT.

The V call is TRBV9, the J call TRBJ2-1; 7 bases are a match to TRBD1. After removal of 4 bases from V and 4 bases from J, the junction contained 11 bases not matched to a gene. The CDR3 runs 16 residues. Germline V gene lookup returns CDR1 SGDLS and CDR2 YYNGEE. In nucleotides, the CDR3 is TGTGCCAGCAGCATTGCCGGGACAGCAATTTACAATGAGCAGTTCTTC. As protein: CASSIAGTAIYNEQFF. Combining the CDR3 with reference TRBV9 and TRBJ2-1 gives the whole variable domain DSGVTQTPKHLITATGQRVTLRCSPRSGDLSVYWYQQSLDQGLQFLIQYYNGEERAKGNILERFSAQQFPDLHSELNLSSLELGDSALYFCASSIAGTAIYNEQFFGPGTRLTVL.

This clonotype was seen a few times. The rearrangement uses TRBV5-1 and TRBJ2-1; 10 bases map to TRBD1. After removal of 0 bases from V and 8 bases from J, the junction contained 5 bases not matched to a gene. The CDR3 sequence is 15 residues long. In germline, CDR1 is SGHRS, CDR2 YFSETQ. CDR3 nucleotides: TGCGCCAGCAGCTTGGATGGACAGGGGGGCCATGAGCAGTTCTTC. This codes for CASSLDGQGGHEQFF.

This clonotype has a count of ten or more. The chain uses TRBV5-1 and TRBJ2-5, with no clear D. Germline CDR1 and CDR2: SGHRS and YFSETQ. V was shortened by 0 bases and J by 5 bases, with 8 bases between the two germline ends. This CDR3 has 13 residues. CDR3 region: CASSLEEAETQYF. The CDR3 nucleotides read TGCGCCAGCAGCTTGGAAGAAGCCGAGACCCAGTACTTC.

Note on this clonotype: The junction departs from germline at one end; a sequencing error may be responsible. CDR3 amino acids: CAISRGRENNEQFF. The CDR3 coding sequence is TGTGCCATCAGTCGCGGGAGAGAGAACAATGAGCAGTTCTTC. The chain joins TRBV27 to TRBJ2-1; 7 bases line up with TRBD2. CDR1 is MNHEY, CDR2 SMNVEV, per germline (reference sequence). The length of the CDR3 is 14 residues.

This clonotype has more than one count but fewer than ten. The V and J genes are TRBV2 and TRBJ2-7; the match to TRBD2 covers 13 bases. Trimming took 8 bases from V and 2 from J; bases not matched to a gene: 9. The CDR3 consists of 16 residues. Germline-derived CDR1 and CDR2 are SNHLY and FYNNEI. CDR3 DNA: TGTGCCAGCGGGGGTAGGGGACTAGCGGGACCCTACGAGCAGTACTTC. Its protein product is CASGGRGLAGPYEQYF.

This clonotype came up many times. The chain uses TRBV10-3 and TRBJ2-5; 8 nucleotides match TRBD1. The ends lost 7 bases at V and 3 bases at J; junction bases unmatched: 4. The CDR3 loop spans 13 amino acids. Germline V gives CDR1 ENHRY, CDR2 SYGVKD. CDR3 bases: TGTGCCATCAAGAAGGGACAGGAAGAGACCCAGTACTTC. As protein: CAIKKGQEETQYF.

The rearrangement links TRBV7-3 to TRBJ2-1; either TRBD1 or TRBD2 may supply D (6 bases each). Germline-derived CDR1 and CDR2 are SGHTA and FQGTGA. This CDR3 spans 17 amino acids. Trimming shortened V by 1 base and J by 2 bases, and 15 bases separated the two germline ends. The CDR3 region has the DNA TGTGCCAGCAGCTTAAGGGGGCCGGGACTTCCCTACAATGAGCAGTTCTTC. Residues: CASSLRGPGLPYNEQFF.

This clonotype was detected many times. This rearrangement joins TRBV10-3 to TRBJ2-1; 9 bases map to TRBD2. J lost 2 bases, V lost 7 bases, and 6 bases had no gene match. This CDR3 contains 15 residues. Germline V lookup: CDR1 ENHRY, CDR2 SYGVKD. The CDR3: CAITLRLAAYNEQFF. The CDR3 DNA follows: TGTGCCATCACCCTCAGACTAGCGGCCTACAATGAGCAGTTCTTC.

The rearrangement links TRBV20-1 to TRBJ2-1; the match to TRBD2 covers 9 bases. After removal of 3 bases from V and 8 bases from J, the junction contained 11 bases not matched to a gene. Germline V gene data show CDR1 as DFQATT and CDR2 as SNEGSKA (reference sequence). The CDR3 loop spans 15 amino acids. This CDR3 reads CSASPLAGPGDEQFF. The CDR3 DNA sequence: TGCAGTGCTAGTCCCCTAGCGGGGCCCGGCGATGAGCAGTTCTTC.

This clonotype has only a few counts. The rearrangement joins TRBV5-5 to TRBJ1-1, with D maybe TRBD1 (6 bases). Germline lookup yields CDR1 SGHKS and CDR2 YYEKEE (reference sequence). V was pared by 1 base and J by 3 bases, with 19 bases between. The CDR3 length is 17 residues. The CDR3 spells CASSLQGRLSYHTEAFF. The CDR3 bases are TGTGCCAGCAGCTTGCAGGGGCGACTTTCCTATCACACTGAAGCTTTCTTT.

The chain carries TRBV7-8 and TRBJ2-1; D is ambiguous. The V and J ends lost 5 bases and 8 bases respectively, with 13 bases between them. Germline lookup yields CDR1 SGHVS and CDR2 FQNEAQ. This CDR3 has 13 residues. The chain's CDR3 is CASSPDLDDEQFF. The CDR3 DNA reads as TGTGCCAGCAGCCCTGATCTCGACGATGAGCAGTTCTTC.

This chain joins TRBV28 and TRBJ1-5, with D maybe TRBD1 (6 bases). Germline lookup yields CDR1 MDHEN and CDR2 SYDVKM. CDR3 length: 17 residues. Trimming pared 10 bases from V and 0 bases from J, leaving 22 bases between. The CDR3 spells CATYMGTQGYSNQPQHF. The CDR3 bases are TGTGCCACCTACATGGGGACACAGGGCTATAGCAATCAGCCCCAGCATTTT.